The 18 T cell receptor beta chains given below trace back to one sample, sequenced in a study of blood T cells in healthy people across ages. With a J-beta primer mix and a sample-barcoded 5' primer, a second PCR ran about 7 to 12 cycles. MiXCR, run by TCRdb on the 5' RACE reads, gives a single entry per CDR3 protein. The data show more than 900,000 distinct CDR3 sequences, with about 27% seen just once and about 9.4% held by the top ten. This same sample was also part of a study on T cells of mothers and their children.

The sample was blood. These receptors were taken from a woman between 35 and 50 years old in good health.

This clonotype was found once. This rearrangement joins TRBV19 to TRBJ2-6; tentatively, D is TRBD1 (7 bases). V lost 5 bases and J 9 bases, leaving 14 bases between the germline ends. This CDR3 contains 14 residues. In germline, CDR1 is LNHDA, CDR2 SQIVND (reference sequence). CDR3 in DNA: TGTGCCAGTAGTCCCGGCGGGACAGTCAACGTCCTGACTTTC. Protein product: CASSPGGTVNVLTF.

This chain connects TRBV27 to TRBJ1-2; maybe TRBD1 (5 bases). Trimming removed 6 bases from V and 6 bases from J, with 14 bases in between. This CDR3 contains 13 residues. Germline CDR1 MNHEY, CDR2 SMNVEV (reference sequence). Written as DNA, the CDR3 is TGTGCCAGCAGCCTACAGGAGTATGATGGCTACACCTTC. It specifies CASSLQEYDGYTF.

This rearrangement joins TRBV28 to TRBJ2-7; 10 bases fit TRBD1. Germline trimming cut 3 bases from V and 7 bases from J; bases unmatched to any gene: 15. Germline V gene lookup returns CDR1 MDHEN and CDR2 SYDVKM. The CDR3 totals 17 residues. The CDR3 reads CASSFFGVRQGAREQYF. In DNA form, the CDR3 reads TGTGCCAGCAGTTTTTTTGGCGTAAGACAGGGGGCGAGGGAGCAGTACTTC.

A few counts support this clonotype. This sequence joins TRBV12-3 or TRBV12-4 and TRBJ1-4, with D hard to call. Deletions cut 4 bases from V and 7 bases from J, with 16 bases between. This CDR3 spans 15 amino acids. This chain's CDR3 is CASSSHLGTGEKLFF. CDR3 in DNA: TGTGCCAGCAGTTCCCATCTGGGTACGGGTGAAAAACTGTTTTTT.

This clonotype occurred a few times. V usage is TRBV20-1 and J usage is TRBJ1-1, with D uncertain. Per the germline V gene, CDR1 is DFQATT and CDR2 is SNEGSKA (reference sequence). V was shortened by 5 bases and J by 0 bases, with 10 bases between the two germline ends. The CDR3 is 13 residues long. CDR3 sequence: CSAGRQMNTEAFF. The CDR3 DNA follows: TGCAGTGCTGGACGACAAATGAACACTGAAGCTTTCTTT.

The CDR3 DNA is TGTGCCAGCAGTTTGAGCCGGAATTCACCCCTCCACTTT. This translates into CASSLSRNSPLHF. J is TRBJ1-6 and V is TRBV12-3 or TRBV12-4, with unresolved D. V was cut by 3 bases and J by 7 bases, with 7 bases left in between. The CDR3 consists of 13 residues.

On this clonotype: With a much larger clone just one base away, this may be a read error. The rearrangement joins TRBV5-1 to TRBJ2-7; D unresolved. Looked up from germline, CDR1 is SGHRS and CDR2 is YFSETQ. V dropped 0 bases and J dropped 3 bases, with 10 bases sitting between them. The CDR3 loop spans 14 amino acids. The CDR3 sequence is CASSLEKSFYEQYF. DNA for the CDR3: TGCGCCAGCAGCTTGGAAAAGAGTTTCTACGAGCAGTACTTC.

In this sample, this clonotype turned up once. V gene TRBV6-5 combines with J gene TRBJ1-1; D gene unclear. Trimming took 10 bases from V and 1 from J, leaving 13 bases between them. CDR1 is MNHEY, CDR2 SVGAGI, per germline. The CDR3 has 13 amino acids. CDR3 DNA sequence: TGTGCCACCGCGGCGGTTTGGAACACTGAAGCTTTCTTT. This encodes CATAAVWNTEAFF.

The CDR3 loop is CASSLGQNRQETQYF. CDR3 coding DNA: TGTGCCAGCAGTTTAGGACAGAACCGCCAAGAGACCCAGTACTTC. V gene TRBV28 combines with J gene TRBJ2-5, with a tentative D call TRBD1 (6 bases). The CDR3 is made up of 15 amino acids. Trimming shortened V by 2 bases and J by 1 base, and 11 bases separated the two germline ends. Germline CDR1 reads MDHEN; CDR2 reads SYDVKM.

This rearrangement joins TRBV20-1 to TRBJ1-2, with D hard to call. This CDR3 has 14 amino acids. V gave up 1 base and J gave up 1 base, with 10 bases separating them. Germline V gene lookup returns CDR1 DFQATT and CDR2 SNEGSKA (reference sequence). CDR3 sequence: CSARASGFNYGYTF. DNA of the CDR3: TGCAGTGCTAGAGCCTCAGGTTTTAACTATGGCTACACCTTC.

The CDR3 DNA is TGTGCCAGCAGTTTAGGGGGCACATACAATGAGCAGTACTTC. This sequence encodes CASSLGGTYNEQYF. The rearrangement joins TRBV28 to TRBJ2-4; tentatively, D is TRBD1 (6 bases). The CDR3 is made up of 14 amino acids. Trimming stripped 2 bases from V and 13 bases from J, with 18 bases between. Germline CDR1 reads MDHEN; CDR2 reads SYDVKM.

This sequence joins TRBV12-3 or TRBV12-4 and TRBJ2-1, with D possibly being TRBD2 (7 bases). V was cut by 3 bases and J by 0 bases, with 21 bases left in between. The CDR3 length is 19 residues. The CDR3 reads CASSLGPGAGTNSYNEQFF. The CDR3 bases are TGTGCCAGCAGTTTGGGTCCAGGGGCCGGGACTAACTCCTACAATGAGCAGTTCTTC.

The gene calls are TRBV6-1 and TRBJ2-3; D possibly corresponds to TRBD2 (5 bases). The CDR3 runs 15 residues. V shed 7 bases and J shed 2 bases, with 16 bases lying between them. Germline CDR1 and CDR2: MNHNS and SASEGT. The DNA of the CDR3 is TGTGCCAGCACCGAGGGATTAGCTCTCACAGATACGCAGTATTTT. As protein: CASTEGLALTDTQYF.

This clonotype showed up many times. The chain is built from TRBV29-1 and TRBJ2-1, with a possible D match to TRBD1 (5 bases). The CDR3 spans 13 residues. Per the germline V gene, CDR1 is SQVTM and CDR2 is ANQGSEA. V shed 6 bases and J shed 5 bases, with 14 bases lying between them. The CDR3 DNA reads as TGCAGCGTGGGGCCAAATTCCCACAATGAGCAGTTCTTC. Its translation: CSVGPNSHNEQFF.

The chain combines TRBV9 with TRBJ2-1; D is perhaps TRBD1 or TRBD2 (5 bases each). The end of the DNA is better explained by TRBJ2-7, so the J call may be wrong. Germline CDR1 SGDLS, CDR2 YYNGEE. There are 15 residues in the CDR3. CDR3 region: CASGKRGDWVGEQYF. The CDR3 DNA follows: TGTGCCAGCGGCAAGAGAGGGGATTGGGTTGGCGAGCAGTACTTC.

J is TRBJ1-5 and V is TRBV20-1, with D possibly TRBD1 on 6 matching bases. This CDR3 has 12 residues. Trimming took off 4 bases at V and 9 bases at J, with 13 bases between the two ends. CDR1 DFQATT and CDR2 SNEGSKA come from the germline V gene (reference sequence). The DNA for the CDR3 is TGCAGTGCTATAGGGGGGGCTGGGCCCCAGCATTTT. Amino acid sequence: CSAIGGAGPQHF.

The chain employs TRBV7-2 and TRBJ1-4; 12 positions agree with TRBD1. The V gene end was trimmed by 2 bases and the J gene end by 3 bases; junction bases not matched to a gene: 4. CDR1 is SGHTA, CDR2 FQGNSA, per germline. CDR3 length: 17 amino acids. In DNA, the CDR3 is TGTGCCAGCAGCTTAACGGGACAGGGGGCTGCTAATGAAAAACTGTTTTTT. Its protein is CASSLTGQGAANEKLFF.

Concerning this clonotype: Just one base apart from a much larger clone, this may be a read error. V usage is TRBV20-1 and J usage is TRBJ1-1; D is perhaps TRBD1 (6 bases). Germline lookup yields CDR1 DFQATT and CDR2 SNEGSKA (reference sequence). This CDR3 is 15 amino acids long. Between the trimmed V and J ends, which lost 7 bases and 1 base, there was a span of 19 bases. CDR3 DNA sequence: TGCAGTGTAAAACAGGGTGGGTGGGAGAACACTGAAGCTTTCTTT. Translating gives CSVKQGGWENTEAFF.